The rows below give T cell receptor beta chains drawn from one sample of a study of regulatory T cells in long-lasting Graves disease. MiXCR was run by TCRdb on the multiplex PCR reads, yielding one entry per CDR3 protein. The sample records under 450,000 distinct CDR3 sequences, roughly 15% being singletons. This sample was shared with a second study, whose subject was T cells in Graves' hyperthyroidism and ophthalmopathy.

The specimen was peripheral blood mononuclear cells (PBMCs), collected at new diagnosis, from a patient treated with antithyroid drugs. These receptors originate from a woman under 30 with Graves disease. The CDR3 runs from the conserved cysteine through the conserved F or W. A D gene is named only where the DNA matches it firmly. Not every row has a clone size; where given, it reads once, few, many or a size class.

j_call d_call clone_size v_call cdr3_aa cdr3_nt
TRBJ2-3 NA few TRBV7-9 CASSSQNTQYF TGTGCCAGCAGCTCGCAGAATACGCAGTATTTT
TRBJ2-1 NA few TRBV24-1 CATSDPGGTAGYNEQFF TGTGCCACCAGTGATCCTGGCGGGACAGCAGGCTACAATGAGCAGTTCTTC
TRBJ2-5 TRBD2 NA TRBV5-1 CASSWGAGNQETQYF TGCGCCAGCAGCTGGGGAGCGGGGAATCAAGAGACCCAGTACTTC
TRBJ1-5 NA many TRBV2 CASSYRAQDSNQPQHF TGTGCCAGCAGTTACAGGGCCCAGGATAGCAATCAGCCCCAGCATTTT
TRBJ2-5 TRBD1 many TRBV20-1 CSARPTGGRETQYF TGCAGTGCCCGGCCGACAGGGGGCCGAGAGACCCAGTACTTC
TRBJ2-5 TRBD1 many TRBV5-1 CASSLAGQGYQETQYF TGCGCCAGCAGCTTGGCTGGACAGGGTTACCAAGAGACCCAGTACTTC
TRBJ1-1 NA many TRBV27 CASIVEVDTLHTEAFF TGTGCCAGCATTGTCGAGGTGGACACTCTTCACACTGAAGCTTTCTTT
TRBJ2-5 NA NA TRBV14 CASSLGSQGWETQYF TGTGCCAGCAGCCTCGGGAGTCAGGGATGGGAGACCCAGTACTTC
TRBJ1-2 NA few TRBV12-5 CASAPGTRGGYTF TGTGCTAGTGCCCCGGGGACGAGGGGCGGCTACACCTTC
TRBJ2-2 TRBD1 few TRBV20-1 CSARDRDRGLVGELFF TGCAGTGCTAGAGATCGGGACAGGGGGTTGGTCGGGGAGCTGTTTTTT
TRBJ1-2 NA few TRBV20-1 CSARDRVLYGYTF TGCAGTGCCAGAGACCGGGTCCTCTATGGCTACACCTTC
TRBJ2-5 TRBD2 many TRBV12-3/TRBV12-4 CASSTQTSGSAQYF TGTGCCAGCAGTACTCAGACTAGCGGAAGCGCCCAGTACTTC
TRBJ1-2 TRBD1 many TRBV5-1 CASSGGTGGLGGYTF TGCGCCAGCAGTGGCGGGACAGGGGGCTTGGGTGGCTACACCTTC
TRBJ2-3 NA many TRBV2 CASSERSYTDTQYF TGTGCCAGCAGTGAAAGGTCTTACACAGATACGCAGTATTTT
TRBJ1-1 NA NA TRBV5-6 CASSGNPNTEAFF TGTGCCAGCTCGGGTAACCCTAACACTGAAGCTTTCTTT
TRBJ2-2 NA many TRBV6-1 CASSEVLATRGTGELFF TGTGCCAGCAGTGAGGTTCTGGCGACCCGCGGCACCGGGGAGCTGTTTTTT
TRBJ1-1 NA many TRBV30 CAWSKGTRNTEAFF TGTGCCTGGAGTAAGGGCACCCGGAACACTGAAGCTTTCTTT
TRBJ2-1 NA many TRBV6-1 CASSEAGYDEQFF TGTGCCAGCAGTGAAGCGGGGTACGATGAGCAGTTCTTC
TRBJ2-3 TRBD2 many TRBV2 CASSDTREGRDTQYF TGTGCCAGCAGTGATACGCGGGAGGGCCGAGATACGCAGTATTTT
TRBJ1-3 NA NA TRBV6-2/TRBV6-3 CASSYEGSSGNTIYF TGTGCCAGCAGTTACGAAGGGAGCTCTGGAAACACCATATATTTT
TRBJ2-7 NA many TRBV3-1 CASSPFQGTSGEQYF TGTGCCAGCAGCCCCTTCCAGGGTACGTCTGGAGAGCAGTACTTC
TRBJ1-2 NA few TRBV7-9 CASSVGWARAYGYTF TGTGCCAGCAGTGTGGGGTGGGCCAGGGCATATGGCTACACCTTC